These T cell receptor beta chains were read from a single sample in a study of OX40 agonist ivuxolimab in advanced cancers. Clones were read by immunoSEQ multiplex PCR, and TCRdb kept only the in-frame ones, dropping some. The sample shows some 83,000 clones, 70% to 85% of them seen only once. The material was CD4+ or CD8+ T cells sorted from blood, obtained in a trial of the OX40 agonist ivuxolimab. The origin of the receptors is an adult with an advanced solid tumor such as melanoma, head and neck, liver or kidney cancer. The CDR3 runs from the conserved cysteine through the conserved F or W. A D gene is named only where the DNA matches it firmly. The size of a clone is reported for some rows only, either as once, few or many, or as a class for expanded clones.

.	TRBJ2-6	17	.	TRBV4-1	TGCGCCAGCAGCCAAAGCCCGGCAGGGGCCGGGGCCAACGTCCTGACTTTC	CASSQSPAGAGANVLTF
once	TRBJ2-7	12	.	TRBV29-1	TGCAGCGCTGGGACTTCATGGGGCCAGCAGTACTTC	CSAGTSWGQQYF
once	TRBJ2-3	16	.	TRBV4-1	TGCGCCAGCAGCCAAGGGGAAAGAAGCGGTTGGGATACGCAGTATTTT	CASSQGERSGWDTQYF
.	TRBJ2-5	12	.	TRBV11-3	TGTGCCAGCAGGTTGGGGATGGAGACCCAGTACTTC	CASRLGMETQYF
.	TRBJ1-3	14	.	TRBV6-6	TGTGCCAGCAGTTACAGTCACTCTGGAAACACCATATATTTT	CASSYSHSGNTIYF
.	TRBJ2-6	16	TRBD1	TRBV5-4	TGTGCCATTTCAGGGGGCCGTCTCTCTGGGGCCAACGTCCTGACTTTC	CAISGGRLSGANVLTF
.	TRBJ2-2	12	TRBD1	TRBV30	TGTGCCTGGGGGACAGGGCCCGGGGAGCTGTTTTTT	CAWGTGPGELFF
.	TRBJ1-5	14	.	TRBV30	TGTGCCTGGAGTTCGCGTTATAGCAATCAGCCCCAGCATTTT	CAWSSRYSNQPQHF
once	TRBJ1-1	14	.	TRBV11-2	TGTGCCAGCAGCGCCCAGGGAGGGAACACTGAAGCTTTCTTT	CASSAQGGNTEAFF
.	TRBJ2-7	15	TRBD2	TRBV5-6	TGTGCCAGCACCACAAGCGGGGGTTTCTCCTACGAGCAGTACTTC	CASTTSGGFSYEQYF
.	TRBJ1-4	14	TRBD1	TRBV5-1	TGCGCCAGCAGCTTGACAGGGGGTAGTGAAAAACTGTTTTTT	CASSLTGGSEKLFF
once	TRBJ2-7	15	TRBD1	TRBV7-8	TGTGCCAGCAGCACACGACAGGGGCCATCCTACGAGCAGTACTTC	CASSTRQGPSYEQYF
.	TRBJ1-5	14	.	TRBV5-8	TGTGCCAGCAGCTTGGGCAGGGGCAATCAGCCCCAGCATTTT	CASSLGRGNQPQHF
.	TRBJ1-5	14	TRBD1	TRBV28	TGTGCCAGCAGCTACAGGGGTTTCAATCAGCCCCAGCATTTT	CASSYRGFNQPQHF
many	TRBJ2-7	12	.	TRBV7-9	TGTGCCAGCAGCTTAGCAATGGATGAGCAGTACTTC	CASSLAMDEQYF
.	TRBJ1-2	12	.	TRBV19	TGTGCCAGTAGTCGGGGATCAAGGGGCTACACCTTC	CASSRGSRGYTF
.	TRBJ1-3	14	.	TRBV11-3	TGTGCCAGCAGCCGAGGGGGTTCTGGAAACACCATATATTTT	CASSRGGSGNTIYF
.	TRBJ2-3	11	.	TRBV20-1	TGCAGTGCTCCAAGGCCCCAAACGCAGTATTTT	CSAPRPQTQYF
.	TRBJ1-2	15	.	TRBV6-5	TGTGCCAGCAGTTACTCGTCAGGGAACTCCTATGGCTACACCTTC	CASSYSSGNSYGYTF
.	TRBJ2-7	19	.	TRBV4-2	TGTGCCAGCAGCCAAGATCACCAGCGGGACCTCTATAGGGGGTACGAGCAGTACTTC	CASSQDHQRDLYRGYEQYF
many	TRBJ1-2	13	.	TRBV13	TGTGCCAGCAGCTTAGTTCTAATAGGAGGCTACACCTTC	CASSLVLIGGYTF
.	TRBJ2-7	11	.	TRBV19	TGTGCCAGTAGATGGGGGCTCGAGCAGTACTTC	CASRWGLEQYF
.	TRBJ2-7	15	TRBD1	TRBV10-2	TGCGCCAGCAGTGAGTCGTACGACAGGGCCTACGAGCAGTACTTC	CASSESYDRAYEQYF
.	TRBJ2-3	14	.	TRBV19	TGTGCCAGTTCGTGGGGGGACTTTTCAGATACGCAGTATTTT	CASSWGDFSDTQYF
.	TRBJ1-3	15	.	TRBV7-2	TGTGCCAGCAGCTTAATAGGACAGACTGGAAACACCATATATTTT	CASSLIGQTGNTIYF
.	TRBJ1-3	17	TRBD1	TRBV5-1	TGCGCCAGCAGCTTGGCCGGGTACGGGACAGCTGGAAACACCATATATTTT	CASSLAGYGTAGNTIYF
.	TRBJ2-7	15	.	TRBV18	TGTGCCAGCTCACCACCGGCCAGAGCCACCTACGAGCAGTACTTC	CASSPPARATYEQYF
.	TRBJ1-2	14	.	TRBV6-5	TGTGCCAGCAGTTACGACAGCGCAACTATGGCTACCTTATTC	CASSYDSATMATLF
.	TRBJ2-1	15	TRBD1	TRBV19	TGTGCCAGTAGTATTGGACAGGTACGATTCAATGAGCAGTTCTTC	CASSIGQVRFNEQFF
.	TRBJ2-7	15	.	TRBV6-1	TGTGCCAGCAGTGAAGCTGGGGTAGCGGCCTACGAGCAGTACTTC	CASSEAGVAAYEQYF
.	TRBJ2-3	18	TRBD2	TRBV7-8	TGTGCCAGCAGCTTACCACTAGCGGGAGGAAAAGCACGGGATACGCAGTATTTT	CASSLPLAGGKARDTQYF
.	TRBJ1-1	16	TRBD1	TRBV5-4	TGTGCCAGCAGTATGAGACAGGGCCGGATGAACACTGAAGCTTTCTTT	CASSMRQGRMNTEAFF
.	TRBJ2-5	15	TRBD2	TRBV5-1	TGCGCCAGCAGCTACCGGCCCGGGGGGCAAGAGACCCAGTACTTC	CASSYRPGGQETQYF
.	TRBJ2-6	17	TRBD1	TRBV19	TGTGCCAGTAGTTCGGGACAGGGGAACTCTGGGGCCAACGTCCTGACTTTC	CASSSGQGNSGANVLTF
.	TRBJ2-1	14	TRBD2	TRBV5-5	TGTGCCAGCGGGTTAGCGGGGTCCTACAATGAGCAGTTCTTC	CASGLAGSYNEQFF
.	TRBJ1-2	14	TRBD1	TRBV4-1	TGCGCCAGCAGCCAAGAAACAGGGGGCTATGGCTACACCTTC	CASSQETGGYGYTF
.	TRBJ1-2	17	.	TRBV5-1	TGCGCCAGCAGCTTGAGGGCCTCCCCCGGGGGGCCCTATGGCTACACCTTC	CASSLRASPGGPYGYTF
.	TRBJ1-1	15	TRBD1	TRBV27	TGTGCCAGCAGTCCAGGACAGGGAGTTTTTACTGAAGCTTTCTTT	CASSPGQGVFTEAFF
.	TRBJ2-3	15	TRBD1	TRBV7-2	TGTGCCAGCAGCTCCCGGGACAGGGACACAGATACGCAGTATTTT	CASSSRDRDTDTQYF
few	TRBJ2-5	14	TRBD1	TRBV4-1	TGCGCCAGCAGCCAAGCGGACAGGGGAGAGACCCAGTACTTC	CASSQADRGETQYF
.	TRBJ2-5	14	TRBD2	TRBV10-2	TGCGCCAGCAGCCACGGGACTAGCGACGAGACCCAGTACTTC	CASSHGTSDETQYF
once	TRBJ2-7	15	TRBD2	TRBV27	TGTGCCAGCAGTTTAAACGGGAGGACGAAGGGCGAGCAGTACTTC	CASSLNGRTKGEQYF
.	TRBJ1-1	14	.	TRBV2	TGTGCCAGCAGTGAGTTAGGGATGAACACTGAAGCTTTCTTT	CASSELGMNTEAFF
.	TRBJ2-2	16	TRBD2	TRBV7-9	TGTGCCAGCAGCTCCCCTCCGGGACTAGCAACCGGGGAGCTGTTTTTT	CASSSPPGLATGELFF
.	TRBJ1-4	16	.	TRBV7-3	TGTGCCAGCAGCCCAGGGCCTGGGAAAACTAATGAAAAACTGTTTTTT	CASSPGPGKTNEKLFF
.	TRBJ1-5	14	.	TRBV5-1	TGCGCCAGCAGCTTGGAGGGTAGCAATCAGCCCCAGCATTTT	CASSLEGSNQPQHF
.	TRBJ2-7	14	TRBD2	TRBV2	TGTGCCAGCAAGGTGGGACTAGCCTCCTACGAGCAGTACTTC	CASKVGLASYEQYF
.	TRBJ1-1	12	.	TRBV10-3	TGTGCCGCGAGCCAGGGGCGAGGGGAAGCTTTCTTT	CAASQGRGEAFF
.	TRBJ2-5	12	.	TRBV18	TGTGCCAGCTCACGACAGCAAGAGACCCAGTACTTC	CASSRQQETQYF
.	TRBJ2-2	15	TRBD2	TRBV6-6	TGTGCCAGCAGTCGGACTAGCGGTTCGTTAGGGGAGCTGTTTTTT	CASSRTSGSLGELFF
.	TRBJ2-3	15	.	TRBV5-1	TGCGCCAGCAGCTTTTGGGGTATTAGCACAGATACGCAGTATTTT	CASSFWGISTDTQYF
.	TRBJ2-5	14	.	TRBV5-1	TGCGCCAGCAGCCCAGGCTCAGGGAAGGGGACCCAGTACTTC	CASSPGSGKGTQYF
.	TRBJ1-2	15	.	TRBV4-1	TGCGCCAGCAGCAGCGCCGGGACTGAGAACTATGGCTACACCTTC	CASSSAGTENYGYTF
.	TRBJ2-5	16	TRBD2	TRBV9	TGTGCCAGCAGCGTGGGACTCACCGGGAGGCAGGAGACCCAGTACTTC	CASSVGLTGRQETQYF
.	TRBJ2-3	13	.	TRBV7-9	TGTGCCAGCAGCTTCATGCGCACAGATACGCAGTATTTT	CASSFMRTDTQYF
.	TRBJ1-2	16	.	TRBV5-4	TGTGCCAGCAGCCTTTCTACCGGGGAGAGTAACTATGGCTACACCTTC	CASSLSTGESNYGYTF
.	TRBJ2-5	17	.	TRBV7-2	TGTGCCAGCAGCCCACCCGAAAGATCTAGCAGGGAAGAGACCCAGTACTTC	CASSPPERSSREETQYF
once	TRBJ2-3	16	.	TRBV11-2	TGTGCCAGCAGTTCCTACGGGTATCCTAGCACAGATACGCAGTATTTT	CASSSYGYPSTDTQYF
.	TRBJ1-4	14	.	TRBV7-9	TGTGCCAGCAGCTCGGGACCGAGTAATGAAAAACTGTTTTTT	CASSSGPSNEKLFF